Following are 28 T cell receptor beta chains from one sample sequenced in a study of T cells in Graves' hyperthyroidism and ophthalmopathy. Using RNA transcripts as the source, TCR beta CDR3 regions were amplified. With the HTBI primer set, the TCR CDR3 went through a first round of RT-PCR. TCRdb used MiXCR to reprocess the multiplex PCR reads, holding one entry per CDR3 protein. The table lists around 340,000 distinct CDR3 sequences, about 14% of them singletons. Sample: blood. Receptors originate from a woman younger than 45 with Graves' hyperthyroidism.

Ten or more counts support this clonotype. The chain employs TRBV28 and TRBJ2-5, with 9 bases fitting TRBD2. V lost 6 bases to trimming and J lost 5 bases; unmatched junction nucleotides: 10. The length of the CDR3 is 15 residues. The germline CDR1 and CDR2 sequences are MDHEN and SYDVKM. CDR3 in DNA: TGTGCCAGCAGCGATATAGCGGGAGTTGTGGAGACCCAGTACTTC. This sequence encodes CASSDIAGVVETQYF.

At least ten counts were recorded for this clonotype. V gene TRBV18 combines with J gene TRBJ1-1, with D perhaps matching TRBD1 (6 bases). Germline CDR1 and CDR2: KGHSH and LQKENI. V was clipped by 3 bases and J by 11 bases, with 16 bases between them. There are 13 residues in the CDR3. CDR3 sequence reads: CASSPDRAQGAFF. The DNA of the CDR3 is TGTGCCAGCTCACCGGACAGAGCCCAGGGGGCTTTCTTT.

The chain's CDR3 is CASRPGTGSSPLHF. The DNA for the CDR3 is TGTGCCAGCAGACCTGGGACAGGGAGTTCACCCCTCCACTTT. The rearrangement joins TRBV12-3 or TRBV12-4 to TRBJ1-6, with TRBD1 identical over 9 bases. The CDR3 covers 14 residues. The trim removed 6 bases at V and 9 bases at J, leaving 6 bases unmatched.

This clonotype was seen only a few times. This chain uses TRBV20-1 with TRBJ2-1, with D possibly being TRBD1 or TRBD2 (5 bases each). CDR3 size: 13 residues. Germline V gene lookup returns CDR1 DFQATT and CDR2 SNEGSKA (reference sequence). V gave up 6 bases and J gave up 7 bases, with 16 bases separating them. CDR3 in DNA: TGCAGTGCCATGGTGGGGGTCCCTAATGAGCAGTTCTTC. It yields the protein CSAMVGVPNEQFF.

This clonotype has at least ten counts. The chain uses TRBV19 and TRBJ1-1, with 9 nucleotides matching TRBD1. CDR1 is LNHDA and CDR2 is SQIVND in the germline V gene (reference sequence). The CDR3 has 13 residues. J was trimmed by 5 bases and V by 3 bases; bases with no gene match: 1. CDR3 amino acids: CASSMTGGTEAFF. Written as DNA, the CDR3 is TGTGCCAGTAGTATGACAGGGGGGACTGAAGCTTTCTTT.

The table lists this clonotype with many counts. V gene TRBV28 combines with J gene TRBJ2-1; D may be TRBD2 (6 bases). CDR3 length: 14 residues. Trimming took off 3 bases at V and 10 bases at J, with 16 bases between the two ends. Germline V gene sequence: CDR1 MDHEN, CDR2 SYDVKM. Here the CDR3 reads CASSFPRDSGEQFF. The CDR3 DNA follows: TGTGCCAGCAGTTTCCCGCGAGATAGCGGAGAGCAGTTCTTC.

The J gene is TRBJ1-4, the V gene TRBV10-1; 12 nucleotides agree with TRBD1. Germline V CDR1 and CDR2: WNHNN, SYGVQD (reference sequence). Trimming removed 2 bases from V and 5 bases from J; junction bases left unmatched: 0. This CDR3 is 15 amino acids long. This chain's CDR3 is CASSEGTGGNEKLFF. As DNA, the CDR3 is TGCGCCAGCAGTGAGGGGACAGGGGGCAATGAAAAACTGTTTTTT.

The CDR3 loop is CASSATDLSEQFF. The DNA of the CDR3 is TGTGCCAGCTCAGCGACAGACTTGAGTGAGCAGTTCTTC. The chain employs TRBV18 and TRBJ2-1; weak D call: TRBD1 (5 bases). This CDR3 is 13 amino acids long. The germline CDR1 and CDR2 sequences are KGHSH and LQKENI. Trimming removed 5 bases from V and 9 bases from J, with 14 bases in between.

Remarks on this clonotype: A read error is likely, as this CDR3 ends without the conserved phenylalanine or tryptophan. The genes are TRBV7-9 and TRBJ2-7; D gene uncertain. Germline V gives CDR1 SEHNR, CDR2 FQNEAQ (reference sequence). This CDR3 contains 13 residues. Trimming took off 3 bases at V and 3 bases at J, with 9 bases between the two ends. In DNA form, the CDR3 reads TGTGCCAGCAGCTTTCCGCCCCTCTACGAGCAGTACCTC. It yields the protein CASSFPPLYEQYL.

In this sample, this clonotype turned up many times. The V and J genes are TRBV6-1 and TRBJ1-2; no clear D gene. The CDR3 is 13 residues long. The V and J ends lost 5 bases and 4 bases respectively, with 11 bases between them. Germline CDR1 MNHNS, CDR2 SASEGT. This CDR3 is CASSLGSTYGYTF. The CDR3, as DNA: TGTGCCAGCAGTTTGGGGTCTACCTATGGCTACACCTTC.

This clonotype has at least ten counts. This chain connects TRBV12-3 or TRBV12-4 to TRBJ2-7; 13 nucleotides match TRBD2. V lost 5 bases to trimming and J lost 2 bases; unmatched junction nucleotides: 6. CDR3 length equals 16 residues. CDR3 nucleotide sequence: TGTGCCAGCAGTCCGGGACTAGCGGGGAACCCCTACGAGCAGTACTTC. Its translation is CASSPGLAGNPYEQYF.

V gene TRBV7-9 combines with J gene TRBJ2-1, with D perhaps matching TRBD2 (5 bases). CDR3 size: 17 residues. Trimming left V 5 bases short and J 0 bases short, with 17 bases between. Germline-derived CDR1 and CDR2 are SEHNR and FQNEAQ (reference sequence). The CDR3 DNA reads as TGTGCCAGCAGCCGCCGTAGGGCGGGCCTCTCCTACAATGAGCAGTTCTTC. Translated: CASSRRRAGLSYNEQFF.

This clonotype has a count of ten or more. This chain connects TRBV30 to TRBJ1-5, with D uncertain. The CDR3 runs 15 residues. Trimming took 0 bases from V and 3 from J, leaving 12 bases between them. Germline V CDR1 and CDR2: GTSNPN, SVGIG (reference sequence). CDR3 nucleotide sequence: TGTGCCTGGAGTGTAATCGGCAGCTTCAATCAGCCCCAGCATTTT. Its translation: CAWSVIGSFNQPQHF.

This CDR3 reads CASSLGLAANEQFF. CDR3 sequence (DNA): TGTGCCAGTAGTCTGGGACTAGCGGCTAATGAGCAGTTCTTC. This sequence joins TRBV19 and TRBJ2-1, with TRBD2 identical over 11 bases. Germline CDR1 reads LNHDA; CDR2 reads SQIVND (reference sequence). Losses at the gene ends were 5 bases for V and 7 bases for J; bases not matched to a gene: 4. CDR3 length equals 14 residues.

This chain links TRBV6-1 with TRBJ2-7; D unresolved. The CDR3 is 12 amino acids. V gave up 10 bases and J gave up 4 bases, with 14 bases separating them. Germline CDR1 is MNHNS and CDR2 is SASEGT. The CDR3 DNA follows: TGTGCCACCCGTGGCCAGCCATACGAGCAGTACTTC. Protein sequence: CATRGQPYEQYF.

This clonotype has ten or more counts. The CDR3 DNA reads as TGTGCCAGCAGTTTAACAGGGGTGTCACCCCTCCACTTT. Translation gives CASSLTGVSPLHF. V usage is TRBV12-3 or TRBV12-4 and J usage is TRBJ1-6; 7 bases map to TRBD1. The ends lost 2 bases at V and 10 bases at J; junction bases unmatched: 2. The CDR3 contains 13 residues.

This clonotype was seen a handful of times. The chain uses TRBV6-6 and TRBJ1-2; a possible D gene is TRBD1 (5 bases). V was cut by 1 base and J by 5 bases, with 17 bases left in between. The CDR3 length is 16 residues. Germline CDR1 MNHNY, CDR2 SVGAGI (reference sequence). The CDR3 nucleotides are TGTGCCAGCAGTTACTGGAGCAGGGACCGGGAGTATGGCTACACCTTC. It encodes CASSYWSRDREYGYTF.

The chain recombines TRBV24-1 with TRBJ2-7; 7 bases agree with TRBD1. V lost 9 bases to trimming and J lost 7 bases; unmatched junction nucleotides: 8. The CDR3 sequence is 12 residues long. Germline CDR1 is KGHDR and CDR2 is SFDVKD. The CDR3 DNA sequence: TGTGCCACCGGAGACAGGGTGGGTGAGCAGTACTTC. Residues: CATGDRVGEQYF.

This clonotype was recorded at least ten times. The genes are TRBV28 and TRBJ2-6; 7 nucleotides align to TRBD1. CDR1 is MDHEN and CDR2 is SYDVKM in the germline V gene. CDR3 length: 17 amino acids. V gave up 5 bases and J gave up 1 base; unmatched junction bases: 8. The CDR3 sequence is CASSTGTAFSGANVLTF. Here the CDR3 DNA reads TGTGCCAGCAGTACCGGGACAGCTTTTTCTGGGGCCAACGTCCTGACTTTC.

The chain employs TRBV12-3 or TRBV12-4 and TRBJ2-2; D unresolved. The CDR3 runs to 12 residues. Trimming shortened V by 7 bases and J by 5 bases, and 8 bases separated the two germline ends. Written as DNA, the CDR3 is TGTGCCAGCACTCCTACAACCGGGGAGCTGTTTTTT. Residues: CASTPTTGELFF.

In its sample, this clonotype was seen many times. This chain connects TRBV5-1 to TRBJ2-1; 7 nucleotides line up with TRBD2. Germline V gives CDR1 SGHRS, CDR2 YFSETQ. The length of the CDR3 is 14 residues. Germline trimming cut 0 bases from V and 5 bases from J; bases unmatched to any gene: 2. The CDR3 is CASSLAGLNNEQFF. CDR3 DNA sequence: TGCGCCAGCAGCTTGGCGGGACTAAACAATGAGCAGTTCTTC.

The chain uses TRBV10-3 and TRBJ1-5; no clear D gene. V dropped 10 bases and J dropped 7 bases, with 17 bases sitting between them. Per the germline V gene, CDR1 is ENHRY and CDR2 is SYGVKD. The CDR3 spans 13 residues. This CDR3 is CATQGSTRQPQHF. The DNA of the CDR3 is TGTGCCACCCAAGGTTCGACGCGCCAGCCCCAGCATTTT.

This clonotype was seen more than once but under ten times. J is TRBJ2-2 and V is TRBV18; a weak D match, TRBD2 (6 bases). CDR1 and CDR2 (germline): KGHSH, LQKENI. CDR3 length equals 16 residues. The V and J ends lost 3 bases and 5 bases respectively, with 16 bases between them. The CDR3 loop is CASSPYARRETGELFF. In DNA form, the CDR3 reads TGTGCCAGCTCACCCTACGCACGGAGGGAGACCGGGGAGCTGTTTTTT.

In its sample, this clonotype was seen many times. The genes are TRBV12-3 or TRBV12-4 and TRBJ2-3, with 7 bases aligning to TRBD2. The CDR3 has 15 amino acids. V trimming: 3 bases; J trimming: 9 bases; junction bases outside the gene matches: 12. The CDR3 region is CASSFSGRGNRTQYF. The DNA of the CDR3 is TGTGCCAGCAGTTTCTCAGGGAGGGGCAACCGAACGCAGTATTTT.

This clonotype was detected many times. CDR3 in amino acids: CASSLLQGASNEQYF. The CDR3 coding sequence is TGCGCCAGCAGCTTACTACAGGGGGCTTCTAACGAGCAGTACTTC. The J gene is TRBJ2-7, the V gene TRBV5-1; 9 positions agree with TRBD1. CDR3 size: 15 residues. Per germline, CDR1 SGHRS and CDR2 YFSETQ. V dropped 2 bases and J dropped 5; count of bases not matched to a gene: 8.

In its sample, this clonotype was seen many times. The rearrangement links TRBV7-8 to TRBJ2-7; 12 nucleotides align to TRBD2. V shed 6 bases and J 3 bases; nucleotides not matched to a gene: 3. The CDR3 is 14 residues long. Per the germline V gene, CDR1 is SGHVS and CDR2 is FQNEAQ. CDR3 residues: CASSWTSGVYEQYF. In nucleotides, the CDR3 is TGTGCCAGCAGTTGGACTAGCGGGGTCTACGAGCAGTACTTC.

This clonotype occurred a few times. V usage is TRBV29-1 and J usage is TRBJ2-2; possibly TRBD2 for D (6 bases). Trimming took off 4 bases at V and 9 bases at J, with 9 bases between the two ends. Germline CDR1 and CDR2: SQVTM and ANQGSEA. This CDR3 is 11 amino acids long. The CDR3 coding sequence is TGCAGCGTTGGACTAGACCGGGAGCTGTTTTTT. Amino acids: CSVGLDRELFF.

This clonotype was picked up many times. The V call is TRBV6-1, the J call TRBJ1-3; D perhaps matches TRBD1 (5 bases). This CDR3 is built from 14 residues. Per the germline V gene, CDR1 is MNHNS and CDR2 is SASEGT. V gave up 9 bases and J gave up 0 bases, with 12 bases separating them. CDR3 DNA: TGTGCCAGTTTTGGGGCTCTCTCTGGAAACACCATATATTTT. It is translated as CASFGALSGNTIYF.